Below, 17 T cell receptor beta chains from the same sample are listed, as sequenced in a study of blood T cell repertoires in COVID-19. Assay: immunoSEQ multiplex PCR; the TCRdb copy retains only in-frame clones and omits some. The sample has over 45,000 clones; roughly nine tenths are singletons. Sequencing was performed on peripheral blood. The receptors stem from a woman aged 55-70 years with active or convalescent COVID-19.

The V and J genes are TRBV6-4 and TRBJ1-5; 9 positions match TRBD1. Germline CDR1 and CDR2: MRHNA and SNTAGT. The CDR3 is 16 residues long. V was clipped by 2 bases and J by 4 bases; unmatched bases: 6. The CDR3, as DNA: TGTGCCAGCAGTGACGCCTGGGACAGGGTAAATCAGCCCCAGCATTTT. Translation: CASSDAWDRVNQPQHF.

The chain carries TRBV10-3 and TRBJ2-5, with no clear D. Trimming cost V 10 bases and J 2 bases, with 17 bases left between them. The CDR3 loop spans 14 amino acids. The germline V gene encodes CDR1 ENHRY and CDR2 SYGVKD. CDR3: CATNDRDIQETQYF. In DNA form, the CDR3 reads TGTGCCACCAACGACCGAGACATACAAGAGACCCAGTACTTC.

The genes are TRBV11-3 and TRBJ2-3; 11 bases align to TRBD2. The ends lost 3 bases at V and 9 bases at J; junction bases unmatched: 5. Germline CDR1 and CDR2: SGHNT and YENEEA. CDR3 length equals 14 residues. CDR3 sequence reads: CASSLSLAGGTQYF. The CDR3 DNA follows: TGTGCCAGCAGCTTGAGCCTAGCGGGGGGAACGCAGTATTTT.

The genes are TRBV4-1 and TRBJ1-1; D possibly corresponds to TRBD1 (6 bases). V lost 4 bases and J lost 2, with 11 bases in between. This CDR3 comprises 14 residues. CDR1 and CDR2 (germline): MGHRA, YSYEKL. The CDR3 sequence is CASSLTQGNTEAFF. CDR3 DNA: TGCGCCAGCAGCCTTACACAGGGTAACACTGAAGCTTTCTTT.

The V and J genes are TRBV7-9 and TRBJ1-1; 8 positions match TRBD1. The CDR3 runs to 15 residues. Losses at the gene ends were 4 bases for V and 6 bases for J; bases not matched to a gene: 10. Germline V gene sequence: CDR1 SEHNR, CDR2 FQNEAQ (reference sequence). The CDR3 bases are TGTGCCAGCAGCTACCCCGGACAGGGTCACGCTGAAGCTTTCTTT. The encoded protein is CASSYPGQGHAEAFF.

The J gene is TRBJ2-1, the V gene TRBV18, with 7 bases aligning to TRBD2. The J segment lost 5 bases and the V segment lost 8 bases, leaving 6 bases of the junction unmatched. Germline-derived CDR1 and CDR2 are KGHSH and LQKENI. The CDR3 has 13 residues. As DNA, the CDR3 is TGTGCCAGCACGACTAGCCTAGACAATGAGCAGTTCTTC. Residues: CASTTSLDNEQFF.

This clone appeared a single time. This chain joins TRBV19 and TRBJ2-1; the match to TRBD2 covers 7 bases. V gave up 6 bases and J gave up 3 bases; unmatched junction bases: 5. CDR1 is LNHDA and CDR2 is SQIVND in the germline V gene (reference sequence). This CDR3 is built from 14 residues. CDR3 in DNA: TGTGCCAGTAGGACTAGCACGGGCTACAATGAGCAGTTCTTC. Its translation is CASRTSTGYNEQFF.

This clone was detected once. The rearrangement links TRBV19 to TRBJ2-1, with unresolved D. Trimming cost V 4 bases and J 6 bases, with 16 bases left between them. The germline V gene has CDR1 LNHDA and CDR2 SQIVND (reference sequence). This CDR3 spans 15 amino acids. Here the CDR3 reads CASSSPRFSTNEQFF. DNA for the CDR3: TGTGCCAGTAGTAGCCCTAGATTTTCCACCAATGAGCAGTTCTTC.

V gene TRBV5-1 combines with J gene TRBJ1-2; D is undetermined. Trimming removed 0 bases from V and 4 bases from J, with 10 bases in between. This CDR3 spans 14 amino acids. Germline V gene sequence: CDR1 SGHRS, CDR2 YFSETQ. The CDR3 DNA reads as TGCGCCAGCAGCTTGGACAGTTCTTCCTATGGCTACACCTTC. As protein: CASSLDSSSYGYTF.

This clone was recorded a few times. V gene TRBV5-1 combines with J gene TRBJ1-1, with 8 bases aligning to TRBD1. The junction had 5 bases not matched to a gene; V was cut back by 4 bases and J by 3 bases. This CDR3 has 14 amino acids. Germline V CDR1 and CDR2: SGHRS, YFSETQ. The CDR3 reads CASSAQGADTEAFF. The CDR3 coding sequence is TGCGCCAGCAGCGCTCAGGGGGCTGACACTGAAGCTTTCTTT.

The CDR3 DNA sequence: TGTGCCGCACGACGGGGGGCGAACACCGGGGAGCTGTTTTTT. It translates to CAARRGANTGELFF. V usage is TRBV6-5 and J usage is TRBJ2-2, with 7 bases aligning to TRBD2. The CDR3 is 14 residues long. Per the germline V gene, CDR1 is MNHEY and CDR2 is SVGAGI. The V and J ends lost 11 bases and 0 bases, in that order; junction bases with no gene match: 6.

CDR3 protein: CATKDRVIDTQYF. For the CDR3, the DNA is TGTGCCACCAAAGACAGGGTAATCGATACGCAGTATTTT. The rearrangement uses TRBV24-1 and TRBJ2-3; the match to TRBD1 covers 7 bases. Germline CDR1 and CDR2: KGHDR and SFDVKD. J was trimmed by 6 bases and V by 8 bases; bases with no gene match: 7. This CDR3 has 13 residues.

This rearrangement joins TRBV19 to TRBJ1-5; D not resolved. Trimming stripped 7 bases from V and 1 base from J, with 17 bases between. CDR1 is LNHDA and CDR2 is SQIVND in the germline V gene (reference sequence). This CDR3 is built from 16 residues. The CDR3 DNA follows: TGTGCCAGTAAATATGGGAGGGATGGGAGCAATCAGCCCCAGCATTTT. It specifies CASKYGRDGSNQPQHF. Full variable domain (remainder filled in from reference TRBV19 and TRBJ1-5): DGGITQSPKYLFRKEGQNVTLSCEQNLNHDAMYWYRQDPGQGLRLIYYSQIVNDFQKGDIAEGYSVSREKKESFPLTVTSAQKNPTAFYLCASKYGRDGSNQPQHFGDGTRLSIL.

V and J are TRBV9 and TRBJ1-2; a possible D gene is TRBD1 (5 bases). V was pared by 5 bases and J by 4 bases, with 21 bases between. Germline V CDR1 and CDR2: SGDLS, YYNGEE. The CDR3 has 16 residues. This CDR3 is CASRPPRPTGSYGYTF. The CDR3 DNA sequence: TGTGCCAGCAGACCGCCGAGACCTACAGGATCCTATGGCTACACCTTC.

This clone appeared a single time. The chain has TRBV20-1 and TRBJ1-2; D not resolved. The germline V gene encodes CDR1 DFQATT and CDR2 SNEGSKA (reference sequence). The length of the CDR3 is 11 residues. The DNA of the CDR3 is TGCTCGTCCGTAGCTAACTATGGCTACACCTTC. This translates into CSSVANYGYTF.

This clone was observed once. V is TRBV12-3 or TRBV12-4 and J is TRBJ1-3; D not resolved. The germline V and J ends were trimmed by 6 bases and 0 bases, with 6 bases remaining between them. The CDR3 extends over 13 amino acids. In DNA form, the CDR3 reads TGTGCCAGCAGCCCACTCTCTGGAAACACCATATATTTT. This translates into CASSPLSGNTIYF.

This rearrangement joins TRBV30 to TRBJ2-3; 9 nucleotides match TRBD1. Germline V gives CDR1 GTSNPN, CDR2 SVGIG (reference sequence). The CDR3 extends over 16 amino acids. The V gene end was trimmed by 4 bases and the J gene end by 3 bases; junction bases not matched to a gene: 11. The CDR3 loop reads CAWMIANRGRTDTQYF. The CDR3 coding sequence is TGTGCCTGGATGATAGCAAACAGGGGGCGGACAGATACGCAGTATTTT.